Listed below are T cell receptor beta chains from one sample, sequenced in a study of blood T cell repertoires in COVID-19. Generated by immunoSEQ multiplex PCR, the TCRdb table keeps only in-frame clones and is missing some. In the table there are roughly 250,000 clones, about four fifths of which are singletons. The specimen was peripheral blood. These receptors were collected from an older woman with active or convalescent COVID-19. CDR3s include the opening cysteine and the closing phenylalanine or tryptophan. Fields, in order: V gene, clone size, J gene, D gene, CDR3 protein, CDR3 DNA. D genes are given only for firm matches. Only some rows state a clone size, as once, few, many or a class for expanded clones.

TRBV7-3	NA	TRBJ1-2	NA	CASSLERGNGYTF	TGTGCCAGCAGCTTAGAGAGGGGGAATGGCTACACCTTC
TRBV6-5	NA	TRBJ2-1	TRBD2	CASGGEVRNEQFF	TGTGCCAGCGGGGGGGAGGTTAGGAATGAGCAGTTCTTC
TRBV19	NA	TRBJ1-5	TRBD1	CASRGTGRTQPQHF	TGTGCCAGTAGGGGGACAGGGAGGACTCAGCCCCAGCATTTT
TRBV3-1/TRBV3-2	NA	TRBJ2-1	NA	CASSFGQRNNEQFF	TGTGCCAGCAGCTTCGGACAGCGAAACAATGAGCAGTTCTTC
TRBV21-1	once	TRBJ2-1	NA	CASSIGSGTPDNEQFF	TGTGCCAGCAGCATAGGATCCGGGACTCCGGACAATGAGCAGTTCTTC
TRBV18	NA	TRBJ1-4	TRBD1	CASSRQGNEKLFF	TGTGCCAGCTCGAGACAGGGTAATGAAAAACTGTTTTTT
TRBV25-1	NA	TRBJ2-5	NA	CASSETRQGGETQYF	TGTGCCAGCAGTGAAACTAGACAGGGAGGAGAGACCCAGTACTTC
TRBV3-1/TRBV3-2	once	TRBJ2-7	NA	CASSQDIREQYF	TGTGCCAGCAGCCAAGATATCCGTGAGCAGTACTTC
TRBV6-5	NA	TRBJ1-2	NA	CASSFQGHLNYGYTF	TGTGCCAGCAGTTTCCAGGGTCATCTTAACTATGGCTACACCTTC
TRBV5-6	NA	TRBJ1-5	NA	CASSRGGQGRNQPQHF	TGTGCCAGCAGCCGGGGGGGCCAGGGGCGCAATCAGCCCCAGCATTTT
TRBV7-8	once	TRBJ1-3	TRBD1	CASSLQTGGSGNTIYF	TGTGCCAGCAGCTTACAAACAGGGGGCTCTGGAAACACCATATATTTT
TRBV6-6	NA	TRBJ2-1	TRBD1	CASGRTGVVYNEQFF	TGTGCCAGCGGACGGACAGGGGTCGTCTACAATGAGCAGTTCTTC
TRBV6-2/TRBV6-3	NA	TRBJ2-7	NA	CASSIAYEQYF	TGTGCCAGCAGTATCGCCTACGAGCAGTACTTC
TRBV15	few	TRBJ1-6	NA	CATSRDRSPNSPLHF	TGTGCCACCAGCAGAGATAGGAGTCCCAATTCACCCCTCCACTTT
TRBV11-2	NA	TRBJ2-3	NA	CASSLAWARTDTQYF	TGTGCCAGCAGCTTAGCCTGGGCCCGCACAGATACGCAGTATTTT
TRBV9	NA	TRBJ1-1	NA	CASSSWGGENTEAFF	TGTGCCAGCTCCTCTTGGGGGGGCGAGAACACTGAAGCTTTCTTT
TRBV11-2	few	TRBJ2-3	NA	CASSPDNPNTQYF	TGTGCCAGCAGTCCTGACAATCCAAATACGCAGTATTTT